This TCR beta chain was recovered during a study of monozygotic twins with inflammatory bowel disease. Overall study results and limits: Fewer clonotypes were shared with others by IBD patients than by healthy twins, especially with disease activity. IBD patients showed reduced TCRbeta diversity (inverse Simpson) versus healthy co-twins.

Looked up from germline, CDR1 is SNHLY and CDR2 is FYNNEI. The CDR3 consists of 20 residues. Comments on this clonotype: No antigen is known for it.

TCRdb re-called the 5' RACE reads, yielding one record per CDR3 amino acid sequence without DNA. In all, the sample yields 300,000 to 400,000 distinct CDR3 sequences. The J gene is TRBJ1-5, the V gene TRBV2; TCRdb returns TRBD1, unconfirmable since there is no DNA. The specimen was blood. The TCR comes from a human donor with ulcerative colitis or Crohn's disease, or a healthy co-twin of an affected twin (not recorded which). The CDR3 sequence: CASSGGSEGTYSNKRQPQHF. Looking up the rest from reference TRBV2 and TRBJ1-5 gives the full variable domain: EPEVTQTPSHQVTQMGQEVILRCVPISNHLYFYWYRQILGQKVEFLVSFYNNEISEKSEIFDDQFSVERPDGSNFTLKIRSTKLEDSAMYFCASSGGSEGTYSNKRQPQHFGDGTRLSIL.